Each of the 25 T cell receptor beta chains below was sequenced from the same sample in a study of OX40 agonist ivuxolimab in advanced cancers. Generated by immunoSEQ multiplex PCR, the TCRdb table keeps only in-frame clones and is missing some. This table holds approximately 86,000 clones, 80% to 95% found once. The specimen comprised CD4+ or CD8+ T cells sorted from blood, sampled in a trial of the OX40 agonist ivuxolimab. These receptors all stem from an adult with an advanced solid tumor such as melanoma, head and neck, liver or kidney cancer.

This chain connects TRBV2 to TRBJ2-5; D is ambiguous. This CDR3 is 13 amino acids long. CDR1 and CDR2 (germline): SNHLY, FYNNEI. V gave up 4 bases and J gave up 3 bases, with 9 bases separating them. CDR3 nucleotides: TGTGCCAGCAGTGTAGCCAGGAAAGAGACCCAGTACTTC. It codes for CASSVARKETQYF.

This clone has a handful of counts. DNA for the CDR3: TGTGCCTGGAATCGTATGGGGAGCGGGAGTACTTACGAGCAGTACTTC. Translated, it gives CAWNRMGSGSTYEQYF. The chain joins TRBV30 to TRBJ2-7, with TRBD2 identical over 8 bases. CDR3 size: 16 residues. Per germline, CDR1 GTSNPN and CDR2 SVGIG (reference sequence). Trimming took 4 bases from V and 4 from J; bases not matched to a gene: 15.

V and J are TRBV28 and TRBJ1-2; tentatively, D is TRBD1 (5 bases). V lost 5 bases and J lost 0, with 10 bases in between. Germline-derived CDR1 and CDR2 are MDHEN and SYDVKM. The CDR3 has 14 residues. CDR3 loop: CASSPGRPNYGYTF. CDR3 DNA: TGTGCCAGCAGTCCGGGACGGCCTAACTATGGCTACACCTTC.

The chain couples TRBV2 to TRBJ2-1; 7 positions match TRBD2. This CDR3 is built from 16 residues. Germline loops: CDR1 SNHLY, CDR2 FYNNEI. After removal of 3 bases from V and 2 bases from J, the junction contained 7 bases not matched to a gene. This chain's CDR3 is CASSDKGLAAYNEQFF. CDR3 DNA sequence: TGTGCCAGCAGTGATAAAGGCCTAGCGGCCTACAATGAGCAGTTCTTC.

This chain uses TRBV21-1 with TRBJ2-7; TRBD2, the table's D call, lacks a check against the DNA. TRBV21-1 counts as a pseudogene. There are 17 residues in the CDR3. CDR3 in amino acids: CASSKNVETSPHLEQYF. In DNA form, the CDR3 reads TGTGCCAGCAGCAAAAATGTCGAGACTAGTCCCCATTTGGAGCAGTACTTC.

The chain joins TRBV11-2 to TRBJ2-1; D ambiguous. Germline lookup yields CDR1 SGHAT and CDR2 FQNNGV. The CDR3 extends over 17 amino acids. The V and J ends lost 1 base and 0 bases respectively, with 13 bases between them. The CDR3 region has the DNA TGTGCCAGCAGCTTAGGCCGCAGGCCGAGCTCCTACAATGAGCAGTTCTTC. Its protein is CASSLGRRPSSYNEQFF. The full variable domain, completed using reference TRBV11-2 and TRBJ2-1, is EAGVAQSPRYKIIEKRQSVAFWCNPISGHATLYWYQQILGQGPKLLIQFQNNGVVDDSQLPKDRFSAERLKGVDSTLKIQPAKLEDSAVYLCASSLGRRPSSYNEQFFGPGTRLTVL.

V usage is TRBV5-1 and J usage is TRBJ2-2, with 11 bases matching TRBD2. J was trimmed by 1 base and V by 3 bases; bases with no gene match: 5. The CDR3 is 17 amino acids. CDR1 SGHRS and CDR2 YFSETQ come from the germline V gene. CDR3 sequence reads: CASSSLSGRGNTGELFF. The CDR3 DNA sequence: TGCGCCAGCAGCTCCCTTAGCGGGAGGGGGAACACCGGGGAGCTGTTTTTT. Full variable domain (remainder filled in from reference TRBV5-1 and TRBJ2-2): KAGVTQTPRYLIKTRGQQVTLSCSPISGHRSVSWYQQTPGQGLQFLFEYFSETQRNKGNFPGRFSGRQFSNSRSEMNVSTLELGDSALYLCASSSLSGRGNTGELFFGEGSRLTVL.

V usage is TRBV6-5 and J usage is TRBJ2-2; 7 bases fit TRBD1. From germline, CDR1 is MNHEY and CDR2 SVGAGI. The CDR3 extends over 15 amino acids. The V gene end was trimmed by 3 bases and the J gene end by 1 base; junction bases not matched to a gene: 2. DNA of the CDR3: TGTGCCAGCAGTTATGACAGGGTGAACACCGGGGAGCTGTTTTTT. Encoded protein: CASSYDRVNTGELFF.

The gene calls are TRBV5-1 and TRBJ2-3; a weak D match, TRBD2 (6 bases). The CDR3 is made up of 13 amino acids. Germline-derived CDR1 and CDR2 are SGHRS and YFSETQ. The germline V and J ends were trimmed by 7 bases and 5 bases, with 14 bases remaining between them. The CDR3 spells CASRGRGEDTQYF. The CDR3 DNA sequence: TGCGCCAGCCGCGGCCGCGGGGAAGATACGCAGTATTTT.

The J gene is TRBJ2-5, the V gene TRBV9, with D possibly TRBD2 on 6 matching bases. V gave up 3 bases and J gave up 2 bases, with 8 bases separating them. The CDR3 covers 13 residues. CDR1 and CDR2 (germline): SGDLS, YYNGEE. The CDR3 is CASSGGLQETQYF. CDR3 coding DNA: TGTGCCAGCAGCGGGGGACTGCAAGAGACCCAGTACTTC.

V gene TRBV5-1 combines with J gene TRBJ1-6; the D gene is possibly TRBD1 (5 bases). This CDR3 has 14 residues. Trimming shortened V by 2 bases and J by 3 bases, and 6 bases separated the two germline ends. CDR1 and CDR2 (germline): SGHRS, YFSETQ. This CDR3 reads CASSLQDYNSPLHF. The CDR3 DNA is TGCGCCAGCAGCTTACAGGACTATAATTCACCCCTCCACTTT. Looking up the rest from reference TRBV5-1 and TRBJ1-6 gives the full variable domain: KAGVTQTPRYLIKTRGQQVTLSCSPISGHRSVSWYQQTPGQGLQFLFEYFSETQRNKGNFPGRFSGRQFSNSRSEMNVSTLELGDSALYLCASSLQDYNSPLHFGNGTRLTVT.

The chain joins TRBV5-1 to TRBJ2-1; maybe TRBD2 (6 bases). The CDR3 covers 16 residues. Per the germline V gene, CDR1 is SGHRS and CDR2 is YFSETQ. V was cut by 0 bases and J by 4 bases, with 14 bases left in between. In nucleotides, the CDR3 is TGCGCCAGCAGCTTGGGGGCTAGCGTAACGTACAATGAGCAGTTCTTC. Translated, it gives CASSLGASVTYNEQFF. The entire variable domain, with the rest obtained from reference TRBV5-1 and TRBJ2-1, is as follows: KAGVTQTPRYLIKTRGQQVTLSCSPISGHRSVSWYQQTPGQGLQFLFEYFSETQRNKGNFPGRFSGRQFSNSRSEMNVSTLELGDSALYLCASSLGASVTYNEQFFGPGTRLTVL.

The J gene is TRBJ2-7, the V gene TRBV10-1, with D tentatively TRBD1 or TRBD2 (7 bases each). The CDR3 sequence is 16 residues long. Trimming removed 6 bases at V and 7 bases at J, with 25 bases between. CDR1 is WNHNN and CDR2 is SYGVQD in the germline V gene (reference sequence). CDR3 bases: TGCGCCAGCAGCGGGAGGTTGACAGGGAGTCGGACAGAGCAGTACTTC. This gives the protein CASSGRLTGSRTEQYF.

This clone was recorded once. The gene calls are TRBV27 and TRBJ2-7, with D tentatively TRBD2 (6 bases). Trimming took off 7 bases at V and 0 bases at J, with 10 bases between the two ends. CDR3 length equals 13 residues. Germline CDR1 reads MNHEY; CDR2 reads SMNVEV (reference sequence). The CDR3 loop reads CASMGLDSYEQYF. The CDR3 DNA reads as TGTGCCAGCATGGGACTTGACTCCTACGAGCAGTACTTC.

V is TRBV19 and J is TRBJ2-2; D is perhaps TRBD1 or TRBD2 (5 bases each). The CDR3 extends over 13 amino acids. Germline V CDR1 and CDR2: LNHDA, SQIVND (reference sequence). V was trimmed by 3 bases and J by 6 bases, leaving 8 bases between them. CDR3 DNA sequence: TGTGCCAGTAGTATTGAGGGGTCCGGGGAGCTGTTTTTT. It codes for CASSIEGSGELFF.

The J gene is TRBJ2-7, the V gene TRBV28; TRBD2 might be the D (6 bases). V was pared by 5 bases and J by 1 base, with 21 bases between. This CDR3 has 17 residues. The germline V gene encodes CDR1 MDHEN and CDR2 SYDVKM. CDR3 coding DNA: TGTGCCAGCAGTATGCTACTAGCCGGGAGTTTTTCCTACGAGCAGTACTTC. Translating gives CASSMLLAGSFSYEQYF.

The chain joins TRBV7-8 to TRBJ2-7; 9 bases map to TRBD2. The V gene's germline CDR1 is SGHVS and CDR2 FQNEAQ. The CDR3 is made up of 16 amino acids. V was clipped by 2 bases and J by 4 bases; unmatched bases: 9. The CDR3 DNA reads TGTGCCAGCAGCTTAAGGAGGCTGGCGGGAGGGTACGAGCAGTACTTC. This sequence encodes CASSLRRLAGGYEQYF.

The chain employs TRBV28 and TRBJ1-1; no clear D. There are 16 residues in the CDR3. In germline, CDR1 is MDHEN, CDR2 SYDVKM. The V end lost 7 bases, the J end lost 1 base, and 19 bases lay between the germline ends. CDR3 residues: CASIPLRINRNTEAFF. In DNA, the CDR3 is TGTGCCAGCATTCCCCTCCGGATCAATAGGAACACTGAAGCTTTCTTT.

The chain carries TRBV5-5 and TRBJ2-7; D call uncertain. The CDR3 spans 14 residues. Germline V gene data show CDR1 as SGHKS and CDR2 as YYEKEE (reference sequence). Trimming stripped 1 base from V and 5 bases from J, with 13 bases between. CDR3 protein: CASSLNLRSDEQYF. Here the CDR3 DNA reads TGTGCCAGCAGCTTGAACCTAAGATCTGACGAGCAGTACTTC.

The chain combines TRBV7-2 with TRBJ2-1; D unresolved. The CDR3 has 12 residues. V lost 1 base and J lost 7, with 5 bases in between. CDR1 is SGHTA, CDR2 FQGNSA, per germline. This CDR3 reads CASSLEGNEQFF. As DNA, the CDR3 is TGTGCCAGCAGCTTAGAAGGGAATGAGCAGTTCTTC.

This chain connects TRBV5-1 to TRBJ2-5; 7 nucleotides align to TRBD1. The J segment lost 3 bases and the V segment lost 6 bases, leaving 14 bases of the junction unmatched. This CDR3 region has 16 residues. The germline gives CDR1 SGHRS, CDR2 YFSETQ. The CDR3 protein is CASNRQGAHSKETQYF. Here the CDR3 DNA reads TGCGCCAGCAACCGACAGGGTGCCCACTCTAAAGAGACCCAGTACTTC.

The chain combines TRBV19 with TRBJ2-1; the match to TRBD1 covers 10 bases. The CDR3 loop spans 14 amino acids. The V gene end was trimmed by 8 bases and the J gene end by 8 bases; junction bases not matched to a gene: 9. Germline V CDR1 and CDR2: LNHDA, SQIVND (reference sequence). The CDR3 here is CASFTGQGGDEQFF. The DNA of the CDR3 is TGTGCCAGTTTCACCGGACAGGGGGGGGATGAGCAGTTCTTC.

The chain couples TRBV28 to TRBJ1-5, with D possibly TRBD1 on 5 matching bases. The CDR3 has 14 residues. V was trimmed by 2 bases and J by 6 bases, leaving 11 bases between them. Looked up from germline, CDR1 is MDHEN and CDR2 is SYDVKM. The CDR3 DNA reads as TGTGCCAGCAGTTTAGGGACCGTCACTCAGCCCCAGCATTTT. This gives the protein CASSLGTVTQPQHF. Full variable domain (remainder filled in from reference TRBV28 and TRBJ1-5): DVKVTQSSRYLVKRTGEKVFLECVQDMDHENMFWYRQDPGLGLRLIYFSYDVKMKEKGDIPEGYSVSREKKERFSLILESASTNQTSMYLCASSLGTVTQPQHFGDGTRLSIL.

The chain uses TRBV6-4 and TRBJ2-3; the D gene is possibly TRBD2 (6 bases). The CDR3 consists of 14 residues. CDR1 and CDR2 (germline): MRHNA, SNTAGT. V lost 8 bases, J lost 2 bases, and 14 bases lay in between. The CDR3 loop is CASSREIHTDTQYF. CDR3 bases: TGTGCCAGCTCTCGGGAGATCCACACAGATACGCAGTATTTT.

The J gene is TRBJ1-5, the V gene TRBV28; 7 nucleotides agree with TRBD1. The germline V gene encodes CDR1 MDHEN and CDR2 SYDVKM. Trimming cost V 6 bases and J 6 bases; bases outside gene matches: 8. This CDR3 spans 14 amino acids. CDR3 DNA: TGTGCCAGCAGGACAGGGTCTGTACTTCAGCCCCAGCATTTT. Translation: CASRTGSVLQPQHF.